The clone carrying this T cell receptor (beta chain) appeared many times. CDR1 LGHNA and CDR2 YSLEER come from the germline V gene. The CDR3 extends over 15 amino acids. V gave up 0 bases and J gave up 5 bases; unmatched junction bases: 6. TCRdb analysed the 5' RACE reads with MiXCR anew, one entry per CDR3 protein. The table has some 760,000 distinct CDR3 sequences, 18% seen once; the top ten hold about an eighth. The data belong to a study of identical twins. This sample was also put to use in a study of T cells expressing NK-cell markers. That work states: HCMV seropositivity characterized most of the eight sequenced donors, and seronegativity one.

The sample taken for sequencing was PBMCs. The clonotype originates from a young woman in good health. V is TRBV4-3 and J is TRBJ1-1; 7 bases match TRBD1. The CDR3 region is CASSQDTGEWTEAFF. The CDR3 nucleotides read TGCGCCAGCAGCCAAGACACAGGGGAATGGACTGAAGCTTTCTTT.